Listed below are T cell receptor beta chains from one sample, sequenced in a study of blood T cell repertoires in COVID-19. The data were produced by immunoSEQ multiplex PCR, yet TCRdb's version contains in-frame clones alone and is incomplete. The table lists some 380,000 clones, approximately 86% of them singletons. Sequencing was performed on PBMCs or T cells enriched from blood (not recorded which). The receptors were sampled from a middle-aged woman with acute COVID-19. Both conserved end residues are part of each CDR3. The order of the fields is CDR3 length, D gene, V gene, J gene, clone size, CDR3 protein, CDR3 DNA. The D gene is left open where the match is weak. The size field is filled for only some rows; it gives once, few, many or a size class.

12,.,TRBV10-3,TRBJ1-2,few,CAHGGGVYGYTF,TGTGCCCACGGCGGGGGCGTCTATGGCTACACCTTC
13,.,TRBV30,TRBJ2-2,.,CAWSGQGTGELFF,TGTGCCTGGAGTGGGCAGGGAACCGGGGAGCTGTTTTTT
14,.,TRBV27,TRBJ2-5,.,CASSDRQFSETQYF,TGTGCCAGCAGTGACCGACAATTTTCAGAGACCCAGTACTTC
17,TRBD2,TRBV28,TRBJ2-4,.,CASSPDLAGGPWNIQYF,TGTGCCAGCAGCCCTGATTTAGCGGGGGGGCCTTGGAACATTCAGTACTTC
14,.,TRBV5-1,TRBJ2-5,.,CASSSAVGPETQYF,TGCGCCAGCAGCTCGGCGGTGGGGCCCGAGACCCAGTACTTC
14,TRBD1,TRBV18,TRBJ2-7,.,CASSPGQGTGEQYF,TGTGCCAGCTCCCCCGGACAGGGAACAGGCGAGCAGTACTTC
15,.,TRBV5-1,TRBJ2-1,.,CASSLGALASSEQFF,TGCGCCAGCAGCCTGGGGGCACTAGCGTCTTCTGAGCAGTTCTTC
15,.,TRBV19,TRBJ1-3,.,CASSSPGSSGNTIYF,TGTGCCAGTAGTTCCCCGGGGAGCTCTGGAAACACCATATATTTT
16,TRBD1,TRBV5-1,TRBJ1-6,.,CASSPGQSSYNSPLHF,TGCGCCAGCAGCCCGGGACAGAGCTCCTATAATTCACCCCTCCACTTT
13,.,TRBV12-3/TRBV12-4,TRBJ1-1,.,CASTRAMNTEAFF,TGTGCCAGCACCAGGGCCATGAACACTGAAGCTTTCTTT
17,TRBD1,TRBV27,TRBJ2-7,.,CASSPLFGTGSPYEQYF,TGTGCCAGCAGTCCCCTCTTCGGGACAGGGAGTCCCTACGAGCAGTACTTC
15,.,TRBV10-1,TRBJ1-6,.,CASSEPGTFRSPLHF,TGCGCCAGCAGTGAGCCCGGGACATTTCGGTCACCCCTCCACTTT
14,TRBD1,TRBV2,TRBJ1-5,.,CASERDSSTQPQHF,TGTGCCAGCGAGAGGGACAGTTCAACTCAGCCCCAGCATTTT
13,.,TRBV24-1,TRBJ1-2,.,CATSAGNEYGYTF,TGTGCCACCAGTGCAGGGAACGAATATGGCTACACCTTC
14,TRBD1,TRBV2,TRBJ2-5,.,CASSETTGAETQYF,TGTGCCAGCAGTGAAACGACAGGGGCAGAGACCCAGTACTTC
15,.,TRBV21-1,TRBJ2-2,.,CASSKGWAKPGELFF,TGTGCCAGCAGCAAAGGGTGGGCCAAACCCGGGGAGCTGTTTTTT
16,TRBD1,TRBV19,TRBJ2-7,.,CASSTAGQGSHYEQYF,TGTGCCAGTAGTACCGCCGGACAGGGGTCTCACTACGAGCAGTACTTC
14,.,TRBV10-3,TRBJ2-7,.,CAISEGSPGDEQYF,TGTGCCATCAGTGAGGGTTCCCCCGGAGACGAGCAGTACTTC
14,.,TRBV27,TRBJ2-2,.,CASSWSENTGELFF,TGTGCCAGCAGTTGGTCAGAGAACACCGGGGAGCTGTTTTTT
18,.,TRBV21-1,TRBJ2-7,once,CASSNTFREVNLVYEQYF,TGTGCCAGCAGCAATACGTTCAGGGAGGTAAACTTGGTGTACGAGCAGTACTTC
15,TRBD2,TRBV5-1,TRBJ2-3,.,CASSPGGPSADTQYF,TGCGCCAGCAGCCCGGGGGGGCCGAGCGCAGATACGCAGTATTTT
13,.,TRBV5-1,TRBJ1-1,.,CASSSNTNTEAFF,TGCGCCAGCAGCTCGAATACAAACACTGAAGCTTTCTTT
15,TRBD1,TRBV19,TRBJ1-5,.,CASSGTGTGNQPQHF,TGTGCCAGTAGTGGAACCGGGACAGGGAATCAGCCCCAGCATTTT
17,.,TRBV30,TRBJ1-6,.,CAWSVRSGPNYNSPLHF,TGTGCCTGGAGTGTACGGAGCGGACCAAATTATAATTCACCCCTCCACTTT
15,.,TRBV4-1,TRBJ2-1,.,CASSPRVIVYNEQFF,TGCGCCAGCAGCCCACGGGTGATAGTTTACAATGAGCAGTTCTTC
16,.,TRBV25-1,TRBJ2-2,.,CASSEPGTPNTGELFF,TGTGCCAGCAGTGAACCGGGGACACCAAACACCGGGGAGCTGTTTTTT
13,.,TRBV15,TRBJ2-7,.,CATSSDNSYEQYF,TGTGCCACCAGCAGCGACAACTCCTACGAGCAGTACTTC
14,TRBD1,TRBV2,TRBJ2-2,.,CASAGQGVSGELFF,TGTGCCAGCGCGGGACAGGGGGTTTCCGGGGAGCTGTTTTTT
14,.,TRBV2,TRBJ1-6,.,CASGQLNYNSPLHF,TGTGCCAGCGGACAGTTAAACTATAATTCACCCCTCCACTTT
12,TRBD1,TRBV6-5,TRBJ1-2,.,CASSRGQGDYTF,TGTGCCAGCAGTCGGGGACAGGGAGACTACACCTTC
13,.,TRBV10-3,TRBJ2-5,.,CAISDLGGETQYF,TGTGCCATCAGTGACCTGGGGGGAGAGACCCAGTACTTC
15,TRBD1,TRBV3-1/TRBV3-2,TRBJ1-4,.,CASSHSGQGQEKLFF,TGTGCCAGCAGCCACTCGGGACAGGGCCAGGAAAAACTGTTTTTT
13,TRBD2,TRBV12-3/TRBV12-4,TRBJ2-5,once,CASSLGLAGTQYF,TGTGCCAGCAGTTTAGGACTAGCGGGAACCCAGTACTTC
15,.,TRBV25-1,TRBJ1-4,.,CASPALRTCFEKLFF,TGTGCCAGCCCGGCGCTCAGGACATGCTTTGAAAAACTGTTTTTT
15,TRBD1,TRBV27,TRBJ1-4,.,CASSPWTGANEKLFF,TGTGCCAGCAGCCCGTGGACAGGGGCTAATGAAAAACTGTTTTTT
17,TRBD1,TRBV3-1/TRBV3-2,TRBJ1-2,once,CASSQGATGSIGGGYTF,TGTGCCAGCAGCCAAGGGGCGACAGGGTCCATTGGGGGTGGCTACACCTTC
16,TRBD2,TRBV9,TRBJ2-3,.,CASSVRAGGSTDTQYF,TGTGCCAGCAGCGTACGGGCGGGGGGGAGCACAGATACGCAGTATTTT
15,TRBD1,TRBV24-1,TRBJ2-7,.,CATSDLGQGAYEQYF,TGTGCCACCAGTGACCTCGGACAGGGGGCTTACGAGCAGTACTTC
16,TRBD2,TRBV6-5,TRBJ2-7,.,CASSYSGGLAAYEQYF,TGTGCCAGCAGTTACTCGGGCGGGCTAGCGGCCTACGAGCAGTACTTC
17,TRBD2,TRBV2,TRBJ2-4,.,CASGSGGTLLAKNIQYF,TGTGCCAGCGGTAGCGGGGGTACCCTCCTAGCCAAAAACATTCAGTACTTC
15,.,TRBV19,TRBJ1-1,.,CASNEARNLNTEAFF,TGTGCCAGTAATGAGGCACGAAACCTGAACACTGAAGCTTTCTTT
15,TRBD1,TRBV7-9,TRBJ1-4,.,CASSSRDRENEKLFF,TGTGCCAGCAGCAGCCGGGACAGAGAAAATGAAAAACTGTTTTTT
15,TRBD1,TRBV6-5,TRBJ1-4,.,CASSPLQGTNEKLFF,TGTGCCAGCAGTCCACTACAGGGGACTAATGAAAAACTGTTTTTT
13,TRBD1,TRBV30,TRBJ1-1,.,CAWSADRGTEAFF,TGTGCCTGGAGTGCCGACAGGGGCACTGAAGCTTTCTTT
16,.,TRBV2,TRBJ1-5,.,CASSEALRGGNQPQHF,TGTGCCAGCAGTGAAGCGCTTCGGGGGGGCAATCAGCCCCAGCATTTT
15,TRBD1,TRBV24-1,TRBJ2-1,.,CATSDLGTEYNEQFF,TGTGCCACCAGTGATCTCGGGACAGAGTACAATGAGCAGTTCTTC
16,TRBD1,TRBV19,TRBJ1-4,.,CASSINRGQLNEKLFF,TGTGCCAGTAGTATAAATCGGGGACAGCTTAATGAAAAACTGTTTTTT
23,TRBD1,TRBV3-1/TRBV3-2,TRBJ1-1,.,CASSQDLRRTTNRDRGRGTEAFF,TGTGCCAGCAGCCAAGATCTGCGGCGCACAACGAACCGGGACAGGGGGCGAGGCACTGAAGCTTTCTTT
13,.,TRBV24-1,TRBJ1-1,.,CATSDGRESEAFF,TGTGCCACCAGTGATGGGCGGGAATCTGAAGCTTTCTTT
12,.,TRBV2,TRBJ1-2,.,CASKGDIYGYTF,TGTGCCAGCAAGGGGGACATTTATGGCTACACCTTC
13,.,TRBV6-1,TRBJ1-2,.,CASSDPLNYGYTF,TGTGCCAGCAGTGACCCCCTTAACTATGGCTACACCTTC
14,.,TRBV5-1,TRBJ1-3,.,CASSGDGVGNTIYF,TGCGCCAGCAGCGGAGACGGGGTCGGAAACACCATATATTTT
12,TRBD1,TRBV19,TRBJ2-7,few,CASSDRGYEQYF,TGTGCCAGTAGTGACAGGGGCTACGAGCAGTACTTC
16,TRBD1,TRBV5-1,TRBJ1-2,.,CASSINRPGQGGGYTF,TGCGCCAGCAGCATAAACCGCCCGGGACAGGGCGGTGGCTACACCTTC
13,.,TRBV11-2,TRBJ2-5,.,CASSQTTPETQYF,TGTGCCAGCAGCCAAACCACTCCAGAGACCCAGTACTTC